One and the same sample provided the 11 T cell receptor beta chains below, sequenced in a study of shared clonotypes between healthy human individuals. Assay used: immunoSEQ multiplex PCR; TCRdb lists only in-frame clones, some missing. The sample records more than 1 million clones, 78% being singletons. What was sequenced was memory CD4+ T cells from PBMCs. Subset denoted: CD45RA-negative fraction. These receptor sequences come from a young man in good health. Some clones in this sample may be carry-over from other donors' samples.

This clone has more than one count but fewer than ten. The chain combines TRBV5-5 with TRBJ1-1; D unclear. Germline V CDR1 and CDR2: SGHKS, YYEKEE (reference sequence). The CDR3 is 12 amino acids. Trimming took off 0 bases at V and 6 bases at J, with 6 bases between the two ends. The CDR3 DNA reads TGTGCCAGCAGCTTGGGCGGCCCTGAAGCTTTCTTT. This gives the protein CASSLGGPEAFF.

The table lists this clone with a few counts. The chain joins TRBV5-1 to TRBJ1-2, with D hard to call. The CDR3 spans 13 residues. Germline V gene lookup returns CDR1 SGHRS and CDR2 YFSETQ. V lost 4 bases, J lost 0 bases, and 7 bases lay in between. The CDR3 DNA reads TGCGCCAGCAGCGCGGGTCCTAACTATGGCTACACCTTC. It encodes CASSAGPNYGYTF.

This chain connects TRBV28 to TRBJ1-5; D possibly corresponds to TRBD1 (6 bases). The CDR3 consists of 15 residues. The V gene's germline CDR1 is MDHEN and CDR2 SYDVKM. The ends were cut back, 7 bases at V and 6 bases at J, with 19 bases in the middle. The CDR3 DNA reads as TGTGCCAGCACCACCACCCGGGGGGCGCGTCAGCCCCAGCATTTT. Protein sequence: CASTTTRGARQPQHF. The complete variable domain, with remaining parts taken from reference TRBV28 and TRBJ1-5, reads DVKVTQSSRYLVKRTGEKVFLECVQDMDHENMFWYRQDPGLGLRLIYFSYDVKMKEKGDIPEGYSVSREKKERFSLILESASTNQTSMYLCASTTTRGARQPQHFGDGTRLSIL.

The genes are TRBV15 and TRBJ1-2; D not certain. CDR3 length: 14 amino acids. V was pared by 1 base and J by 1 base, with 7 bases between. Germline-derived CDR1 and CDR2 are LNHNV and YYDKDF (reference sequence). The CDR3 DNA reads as TGTGCCACCAGCAGAGCGCAGCTTAACTATGGCTACACCTTC. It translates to CATSRAQLNYGYTF.

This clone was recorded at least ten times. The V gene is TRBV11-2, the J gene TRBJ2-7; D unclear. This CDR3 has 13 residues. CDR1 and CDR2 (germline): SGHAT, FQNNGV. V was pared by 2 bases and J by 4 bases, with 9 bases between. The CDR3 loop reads CASSLRTGYEQYF. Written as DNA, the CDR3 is TGTGCCAGCAGCTTACGAACCGGGTACGAGCAGTACTTC.

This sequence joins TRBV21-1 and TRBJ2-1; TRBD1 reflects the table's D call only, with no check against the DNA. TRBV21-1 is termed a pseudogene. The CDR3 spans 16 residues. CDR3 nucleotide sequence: TGTGCCAGCAGTCCGGCGACAGGGGAGGTCCCCAATGAGCAGTTCTTC. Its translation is CASSPATGEVPNEQFF.

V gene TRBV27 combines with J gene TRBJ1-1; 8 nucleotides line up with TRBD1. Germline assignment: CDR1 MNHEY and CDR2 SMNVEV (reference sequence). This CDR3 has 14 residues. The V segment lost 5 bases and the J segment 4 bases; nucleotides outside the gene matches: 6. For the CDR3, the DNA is TGTGCCAGCAGTCCCGGACAGGGTATCACTGAAGCTTTCTTT. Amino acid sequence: CASSPGQGITEAFF.

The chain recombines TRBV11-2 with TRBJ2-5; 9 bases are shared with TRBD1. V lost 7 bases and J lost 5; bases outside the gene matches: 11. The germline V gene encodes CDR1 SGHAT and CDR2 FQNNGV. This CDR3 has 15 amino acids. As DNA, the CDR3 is TGTGCCAGCACCACCGGGACAGGGACCATGGAGACCCAGTACTTC. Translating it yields CASTTGTGTMETQYF. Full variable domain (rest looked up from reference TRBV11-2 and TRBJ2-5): EAGVAQSPRYKIIEKRQSVAFWCNPISGHATLYWYQQILGQGPKLLIQFQNNGVVDDSQLPKDRFSAERLKGVDSTLKIQPAKLEDSAVYLCASTTGTGTMETQYFGPGTRLLVL.

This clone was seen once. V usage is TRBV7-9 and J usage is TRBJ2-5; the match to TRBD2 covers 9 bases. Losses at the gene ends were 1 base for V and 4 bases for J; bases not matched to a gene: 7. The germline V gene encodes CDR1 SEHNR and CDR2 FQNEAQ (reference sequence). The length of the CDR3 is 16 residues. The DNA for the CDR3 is TGTGCCAGCAGCTTAGGCTTAGCGGGAGCGGGAGAGACCCAGTACTTC. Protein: CASSLGLAGAGETQYF.

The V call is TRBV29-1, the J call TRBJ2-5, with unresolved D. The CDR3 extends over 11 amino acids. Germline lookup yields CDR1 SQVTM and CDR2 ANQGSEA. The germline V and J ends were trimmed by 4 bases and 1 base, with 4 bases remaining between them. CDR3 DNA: TGCAGCGTTGGAGTCCAAGAGACCCAGTACTTC. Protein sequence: CSVGVQETQYF.

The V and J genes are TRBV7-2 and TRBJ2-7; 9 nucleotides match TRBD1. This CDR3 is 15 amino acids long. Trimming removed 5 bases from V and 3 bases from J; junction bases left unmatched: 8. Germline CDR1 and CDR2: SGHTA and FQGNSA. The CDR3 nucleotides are TGTGCCAGCAGCGTAGGGGGACAGGGAAACTACGAGCAGTACTTC. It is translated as CASSVGGQGNYEQYF.